The 16 T cell receptor beta chains given below trace back to one sample, sequenced in a study of shared T cell receptors in the human thymus. Clones were read by immunoSEQ multiplex PCR, and TCRdb kept only the in-frame ones, dropping some. The sample has 650,000 to 950,000 clones, over 75% seen once; the top ten hold roughly 0.01%. The sample also formed part of further work on human thymus T cells.

Sequenced: thymocytes. The receptors originated from a girl younger than two with a congenital heart defect.

About this clone: The sample has other DNA sequences that encode this CDR3 too. This sequence joins TRBV28 and TRBJ1-2; maybe TRBD1 (6 bases). Germline lookup yields CDR1 MDHEN and CDR2 SYDVKM. Trimming pared 7 bases from V and 5 bases from J, leaving 8 bases between. There are 11 residues in the CDR3. The DNA for the CDR3 is TGTGCCAGCACCCAGGGGTATGGCTACACCTTC. Protein sequence: CASTQGYGYTF.

The chain recombines TRBV10-3 with TRBJ2-1; a possible D gene is TRBD2 (7 bases). The CDR3 has 13 residues. Trimming took 8 bases from V and 5 from J, leaving 13 bases between them. Germline V gene sequence: CDR1 ENHRY, CDR2 SYGVKD. CDR3 in amino acids: CAIGGGADNEQFF. Written as DNA, the CDR3 is TGTGCCATCGGCGGGGGCGCCGACAATGAGCAGTTCTTC.

The chain has TRBV11-2 and TRBJ1-2, with TRBD1 as a possible D gene (6 bases). CDR1 is SGHAT and CDR2 is FQNNGV in the germline V gene. V lost 5 bases, J lost 4 bases, and 23 bases lay in between. The CDR3 length is 17 residues. CDR3 loop: CASSPSHFGGGSYGYTF. CDR3 DNA sequence: TGTGCCAGCAGCCCGTCACACTTCGGGGGGGGCAGCTATGGCTACACCTTC.

This chain uses TRBV4-1 with TRBJ1-1; D is unclear. Germline-derived CDR1 and CDR2 are MGHRA and YSYEKL. CDR3 size: 19 residues. Trimming removed 3 bases from V and 2 bases from J, with 25 bases in between. The CDR3 nucleotides read TGCGCCAGCAGCCATGGCTTCGAGAGGTTTTCTGCTCGTAACACTGAAGCTTTCTTT. It is translated as CASSHGFERFSARNTEAFF.

This CDR3 reads CASSERSALAVYTF. For the CDR3, the DNA is TGTGCCAGCAGTGAACGGTCCGCCCTTGCGGTATACACCTTC. V gene TRBV2 combines with J gene TRBJ1-2; D not certain. Germline V gives CDR1 SNHLY, CDR2 FYNNEI. The CDR3 consists of 14 residues. V lost 2 bases, J lost 11 bases, and 18 bases lay in between.

This clone came up once. The rearrangement joins TRBV14 to TRBJ2-5; 9 bases are a match to TRBD2. Trimming at V came to 2 bases and at J to 3 bases, leaving 7 bases not matched to a gene. The CDR3 runs 16 residues. Germline values: CDR1 SGHDN, CDR2 FVKESK. CDR3 amino acids: CASSQISGGRKETQYF. The CDR3 coding sequence is TGTGCCAGCAGCCAAATTAGCGGGGGAAGAAAAGAGACCCAGTACTTC.

V gene TRBV2 combines with J gene TRBJ1-1; no reliable D call. The CDR3 contains 12 residues. The germline gives CDR1 SNHLY, CDR2 FYNNEI. Trimming cost V 6 bases and J 7 bases, with 12 bases left between them. The CDR3 region is CASRYRLGEAFF. DNA for the CDR3: TGTGCCAGCAGATACCGCCTCGGTGAAGCTTTCTTT. Drawing the rest from reference TRBV2 and TRBJ1-1, the complete variable domain is EPEVTQTPSHQVTQMGQEVILRCVPISNHLYFYWYRQILGQKVEFLVSFYNNEISEKSEIFDDQFSVERPDGSNFTLKIRSTKLEDSAMYFCASRYRLGEAFFGQGTRLTVV.

CDR3 DNA: TGTGCCAGCAGCCAAGAGGGGTTCAGGGGCCCCTCGGGCTCCTACAATGAGCAGTTCTTC. Protein product: CASSQEGFRGPSGSYNEQFF. The chain carries TRBV7-8 and TRBJ2-1, with D tentatively TRBD1 (6 bases). There are 20 residues in the CDR3. The germline CDR1 and CDR2 sequences are SGHVS and FQNEAQ. V was pared by 5 bases and J by 0 bases, with 26 bases between.

This chain links TRBV6-5 with TRBJ1-2; D possibly corresponds to TRBD1 (5 bases). The ends were cut back, 3 bases at V and 6 bases at J, with 11 bases in the middle. The germline V gene has CDR1 MNHEY and CDR2 SVGAGI. This CDR3 contains 13 residues. CDR3: CASSYNKGHGYTF. The CDR3 bases are TGTGCCAGCAGTTATAATAAGGGGCATGGCTACACCTTC.

The chain joins TRBV30 to TRBJ2-3; 11 bases map to TRBD2. The CDR3 loop spans 14 amino acids. Germline CDR1 and CDR2: GTSNPN and SVGIG (reference sequence). The junction had 8 bases not matched to a gene; V was cut back by 7 bases and J by 5 bases. Here the CDR3 reads CALCSGGDGDTQYF. In DNA form, the CDR3 reads TGTGCCTTGTGTAGCGGGGGGGACGGAGATACGCAGTATTTT.

The chain recombines TRBV18 with TRBJ2-5; 7 bases map to TRBD2. V was pared by 0 bases and J by 2 bases, with 0 bases of the junction left unmatched. CDR1 and CDR2 from the germline V gene are KGHSH and LQKENI. The CDR3 is made up of 14 amino acids. CDR3 coding DNA: TGTGCCAGCTCACCACCGCGGGGGCAAGAGACCCAGTACTTC. Its protein product is CASSPPRGQETQYF. The full variable domain, rest sourced from reference TRBV18 and TRBJ2-5, is NAGVMQNPRHLVRRRGQEARLRCSPMKGHSHVYWYRQLPEEGLKFMVYLQKENIIDESGMPKERFSAEFPKEGPSILRIQQVVRGDSAAYFCASSPPRGQETQYFGPGTRLLVL.

The chain employs TRBV4-2 and TRBJ1-4, with D maybe TRBD1 (6 bases). Germline lookup yields CDR1 LGHNA and CDR2 YNFKEQ. Trimming left V 3 bases short and J 4 bases short, with 12 bases between. This CDR3 has 15 residues. This CDR3 reads CASSHVQGLNEKLFF. In nucleotides, the CDR3 is TGTGCCAGCAGCCATGTTCAGGGGCTTAATGAAAAACTGTTTTTT.

V is TRBV4-3 and J is TRBJ2-3, with TRBD1 as a possible D gene (6 bases). CDR1 and CDR2 (germline): LGHNA, YSLEER. Trimming stripped 5 bases from V and 4 bases from J, with 16 bases between. CDR3 size: 15 residues. The CDR3 here is CASSSLRTAPDTQYF. The CDR3 coding sequence is TGCGCCAGCAGCTCCTTAAGGACAGCCCCAGATACGCAGTATTTT.

The chain has TRBV18 and TRBJ1-2, with D uncertain. CDR3 length: 16 residues. The V and J ends lost 1 base and 6 bases respectively, with 18 bases between them. Germline V lookup: CDR1 KGHSH, CDR2 LQKENI. The CDR3 spells CASSPRRSPDKNGYTF. In DNA form, the CDR3 reads TGTGCCAGCTCACCACGGAGGTCGCCAGACAAAAATGGCTACACCTTC.

V is TRBV28 and J is TRBJ1-1; 7 bases map to TRBD1. Germline V gives CDR1 MDHEN, CDR2 SYDVKM. Trimming removed 7 bases from V and 4 bases from J; junction bases left unmatched: 12. This CDR3 has 15 amino acids. In DNA, the CDR3 is TGTGCCAGCACCCTATATCTTGGGGACAGCACTGAAGCTTTCTTT. It yields the protein CASTLYLGDSTEAFF.

This chain links TRBV11-1 with TRBJ1-1; 8 positions agree with TRBD1. Per the germline V gene, CDR1 is SGHAT and CDR2 is FQDESV (reference sequence). V was pared by 3 bases and J by 3 bases, with 0 bases of the junction left unmatched. The CDR3 extends over 13 amino acids. In DNA form, the CDR3 reads TGTGCCAGCAGCTTGACAGGGGACACTGAAGCTTTCTTT. Its protein is CASSLTGDTEAFF. The full variable domain, rest sourced from reference TRBV11-1 and TRBJ1-1, is EAEVAQSPRYKITEKSQAVAFWCDPISGHATLYWYRQILGQGPELLVQFQDESVVDDSQLPKDRFSAERLKGVDSTLKIQPAELGDSAMYLCASSLTGDTEAFFGQGTRLTVV.